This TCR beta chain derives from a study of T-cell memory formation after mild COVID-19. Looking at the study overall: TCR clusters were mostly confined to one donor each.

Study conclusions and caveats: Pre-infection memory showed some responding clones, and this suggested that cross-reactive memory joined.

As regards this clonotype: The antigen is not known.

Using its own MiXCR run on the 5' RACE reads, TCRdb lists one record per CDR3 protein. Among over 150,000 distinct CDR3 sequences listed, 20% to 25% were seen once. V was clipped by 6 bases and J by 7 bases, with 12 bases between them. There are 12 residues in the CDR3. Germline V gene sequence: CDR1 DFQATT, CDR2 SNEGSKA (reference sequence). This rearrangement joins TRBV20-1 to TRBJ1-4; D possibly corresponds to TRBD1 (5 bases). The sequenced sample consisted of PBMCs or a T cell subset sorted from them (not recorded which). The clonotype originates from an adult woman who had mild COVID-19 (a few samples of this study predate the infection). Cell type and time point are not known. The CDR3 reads CSAWQGVEKLFF. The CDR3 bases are TGCAGTGCCTGGCAGGGAGTTGAAAAACTGTTTTTT.